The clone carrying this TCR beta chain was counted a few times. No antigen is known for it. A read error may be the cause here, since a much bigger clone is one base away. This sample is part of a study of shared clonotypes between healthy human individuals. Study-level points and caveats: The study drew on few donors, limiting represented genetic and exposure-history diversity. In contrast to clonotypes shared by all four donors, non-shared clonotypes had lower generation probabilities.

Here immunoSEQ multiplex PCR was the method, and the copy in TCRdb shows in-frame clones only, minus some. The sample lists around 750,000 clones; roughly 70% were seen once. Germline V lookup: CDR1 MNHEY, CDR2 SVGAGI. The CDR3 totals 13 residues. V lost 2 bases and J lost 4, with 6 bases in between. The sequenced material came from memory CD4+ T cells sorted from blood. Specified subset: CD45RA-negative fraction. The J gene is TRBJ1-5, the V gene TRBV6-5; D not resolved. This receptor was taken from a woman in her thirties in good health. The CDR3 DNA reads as TGTGCCAGCAGTTACGGGGAGAATCAGCCCCAGCATTTT. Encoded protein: CASSYGENQPQHF.